The 14 T cell receptor beta chains in this list originate from one sample, sequenced in a study of control samples from healthy donors and cancer patients. Produced via immunoSEQ multiplex PCR; TCRdb's table is partial and in-frame only. The table lists roughly 130,000 clones, more than 85% of them singletons. Sequencing was done on a sample of blood. The receptors here all came from a woman younger than 45 in good health.

This chain uses TRBV7-9 with TRBJ1-1; the match to TRBD1 covers 9 bases. This CDR3 comprises 14 residues. The germline V gene encodes CDR1 SEHNR and CDR2 FQNEAQ (reference sequence). The V gene end was trimmed by 5 bases and the J gene end by 1 base; junction bases not matched to a gene: 2. The CDR3 nucleotides are TGTGCCAGCAGCCTACAGGGGGCGAACACTGAAGCTTTCTTT. Translating gives CASSLQGANTEAFF. Full variable domain (outside the CDR3, taken from reference TRBV7-9 and TRBJ1-1): DTGVSQNPRHKITKRGQNVTFRCDPISEHNRLYWYRQTLGQGPEFLTYFQNEAQLEKSRLLSDRFSAERPKGSFSTLEIQRTEQGDSAMYLCASSLQGANTEAFFGQGTRLTVV.

V gene TRBV19 combines with J gene TRBJ2-1, with 9 bases that match TRBD2. The CDR3 totals 18 residues. J gave up 5 bases and V 3 bases, and 14 bases lay outside the gene matches. Germline lookup yields CDR1 LNHDA and CDR2 SQIVND (reference sequence). This chain's CDR3 is CASSMNYGGAGGNNEQFF. CDR3 coding DNA: TGTGCCAGTAGTATGAATTATGGCGGAGCGGGAGGCAACAATGAGCAGTTCTTC.

CDR3 nucleotides: TGTGCCAGCAGCCCGGGACAGGGTGGTTGGGGCTACACCTTC. It encodes CASSPGQGGWGYTF. The chain couples TRBV3-1 (or the pseudogene TRBV3-2) to TRBJ1-2; the match to TRBD1 covers 9 bases. The CDR3 length is 14 residues. The V gene end was trimmed by 4 bases and the J gene end by 8 bases; junction bases not matched to a gene: 8. Germline CDR1 reads LGHDT; CDR2 reads YNNKEL (reference sequence).

Here the CDR3 DNA reads TGTGCCAGTAACTCTGGAAACACCATATATTTT. It codes for CASNSGNTIYF. The chain links TRBV12-3 or TRBV12-4 to TRBJ1-3; D ambiguous. The CDR3 totals 11 residues. With 9 bases removed from V and 0 bases from J, the gap between germline ends came to 3 bases.

The rearrangement joins TRBV6-5 to TRBJ2-7; D is unresolved. Trimming cost V 0 bases and J 4 bases, with 4 bases left between them. Looked up from germline, CDR1 is MNHEY and CDR2 is SVGAGI. This CDR3 comprises 12 residues. CDR3 DNA sequence: TGTGCCAGCAGTTACTCCCTGTACGAGCAGTACTTC. Translation: CASSYSLYEQYF.

This rearrangement joins TRBV6-6 to TRBJ2-7, with D perhaps TRBD1 (6 bases). The CDR3 is 14 residues long. Trimming took 6 bases from V and 3 from J, leaving 15 bases between them. In germline, CDR1 is MNHNY, CDR2 SVGAGI (reference sequence). This chain's CDR3 is CASRPHGQSYEQYF. The DNA of the CDR3 is TGTGCCAGCAGACCCCACGGACAGAGCTACGAGCAGTACTTC.

This clone turned up a few times. This chain connects TRBV2 to TRBJ2-6; TRBD1 is a possible D gene (6 bases). Trimming took 5 bases from V and 4 from J, leaving 12 bases between them. Germline loops: CDR1 SNHLY, CDR2 FYNNEI. The CDR3 length is 15 residues. The CDR3 protein is CASSRQGSGANVLTF. Here the CDR3 DNA reads TGTGCCAGCAGTCGTCAGGGGTCCGGGGCCAACGTCCTGACTTTC.

The chain joins TRBV5-8 to TRBJ2-1, with 13 bases lining up with TRBD2. CDR1 and CDR2 (germline): SGHTS, YDEGEE. With V trimmed by 4 bases and J by 14 bases, 15 bases remained unmatched. The length of the CDR3 is 16 residues. In DNA form, the CDR3 reads TGTGCCAGCAGCAGCCCCGCCCTGGGACTAGCGGGAATTAAGTTCTTC. Amino acids: CASSSPALGLAGIKFF.

The rearrangement uses TRBV19 and TRBJ2-1, with 8 bases matching TRBD2. The ends lost 10 bases at V and 1 base at J; junction bases unmatched: 6. This CDR3 is 14 amino acids long. The germline gives CDR1 LNHDA, CDR2 SQIVND (reference sequence). The CDR3 bases are TGTGCCACCACAAGCGGGAGTTCCTACAATGAGCAGTTCTTC. It is translated as CATTSGSSYNEQFF.

The rearrangement links TRBV29-1 to TRBJ1-2; 8 positions match TRBD1. The CDR3 extends over 15 amino acids. The germline CDR1 and CDR2 sequences are SQVTM and ANQGSEA. V lost 0 bases and J lost 3; bases outside the gene matches: 6. The CDR3 reads CSVEDLGQGDYGYTF. CDR3 DNA: TGCAGCGTTGAAGATCTTGGACAGGGTGACTATGGCTACACCTTC.

The genes are TRBV5-4 and TRBJ2-7; weak D call: TRBD1 (6 bases). The CDR3 consists of 17 residues. The V end lost 4 bases, the J end lost 4 bases, and 24 bases lay between the germline ends. From germline, CDR1 is SGHNT and CDR2 YYREEE (reference sequence). This CDR3 is CASSKLGTGLLGYEQYF. The CDR3 bases are TGTGCCAGCAGCAAACTTGGTACAGGGCTATTGGGTTACGAGCAGTACTTC. The whole variable domain, remainder taken from reference TRBV5-4 and TRBJ2-7, is ETGVTQSPTHLIKTRGQQVTLRCSSQSGHNTVSWYQQALGQGPQFIFQYYREEENGRGNFPPRFSGLQFPNYSSELNVNALELDDSALYLCASSKLGTGLLGYEQYFGPGTRLTVT.

This chain joins TRBV30 and TRBJ2-3; 8 positions agree with TRBD2. The CDR3 consists of 17 residues. The germline CDR1 and CDR2 sequences are GTSNPN and SVGIG (reference sequence). The V gene end was trimmed by 0 bases and the J gene end by 3 bases; junction bases not matched to a gene: 11. The CDR3 sequence is CAWSVDSYGRGTDTQYF. The CDR3 DNA reads as TGTGCCTGGAGTGTCGACTCTTACGGGAGGGGAACAGATACGCAGTATTTT.

This clone was seen only once. The chain's CDR3 is CASSETGGGNTIYF. CDR3 coding DNA: TGTGCCAGCAGTGAGACAGGGGGAGGAAACACCATATATTTT. This chain links TRBV6-1 with TRBJ1-3; TRBD1 agrees at 9 bases. CDR1 and CDR2 (germline): MNHNS, SASEGT. The CDR3 runs 14 residues. Trimming took 3 bases from V and 4 from J; bases not matched to a gene: 1.

This clone was seen a single time. The chain couples TRBV10-3 to TRBJ2-3; tentatively, D is TRBD2 (5 bases). V dropped 5 bases and J dropped 5 bases, with 8 bases sitting between them. The CDR3 covers 12 residues. Germline assignment: CDR1 ENHRY and CDR2 SYGVKD. CDR3 DNA: TGTGCCATCAGTTTTGAGGGAGATACGCAGTATTTT. Its translation is CAISFEGDTQYF.